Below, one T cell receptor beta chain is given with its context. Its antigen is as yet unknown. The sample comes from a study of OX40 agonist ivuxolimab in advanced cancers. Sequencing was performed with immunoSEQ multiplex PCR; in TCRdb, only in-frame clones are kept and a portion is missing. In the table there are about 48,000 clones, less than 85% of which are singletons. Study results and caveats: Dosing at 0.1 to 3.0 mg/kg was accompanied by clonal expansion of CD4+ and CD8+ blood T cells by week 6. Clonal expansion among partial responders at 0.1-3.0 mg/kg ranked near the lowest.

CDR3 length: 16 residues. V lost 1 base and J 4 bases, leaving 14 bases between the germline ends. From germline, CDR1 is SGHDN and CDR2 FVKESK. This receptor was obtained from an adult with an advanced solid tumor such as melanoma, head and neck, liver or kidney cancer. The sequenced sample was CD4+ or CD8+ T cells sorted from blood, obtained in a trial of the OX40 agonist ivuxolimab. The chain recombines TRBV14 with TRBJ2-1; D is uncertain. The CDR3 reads CASSQGDRAWYNEQFF. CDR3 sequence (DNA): TGTGCCAGCAGCCAAGGGGATCGGGCTTGGTACAATGAGCAGTTCTTC.